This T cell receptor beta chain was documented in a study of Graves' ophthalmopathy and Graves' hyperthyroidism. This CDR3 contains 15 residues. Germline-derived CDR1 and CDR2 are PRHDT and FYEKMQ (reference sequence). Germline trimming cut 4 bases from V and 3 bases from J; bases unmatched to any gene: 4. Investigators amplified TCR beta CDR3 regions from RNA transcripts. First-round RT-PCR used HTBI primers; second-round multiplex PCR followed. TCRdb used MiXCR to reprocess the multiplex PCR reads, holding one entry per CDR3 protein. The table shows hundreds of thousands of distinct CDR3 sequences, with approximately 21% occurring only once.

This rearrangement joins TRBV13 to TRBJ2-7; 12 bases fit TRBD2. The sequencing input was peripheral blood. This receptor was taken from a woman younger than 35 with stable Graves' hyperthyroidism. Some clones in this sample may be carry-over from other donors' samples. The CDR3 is CASSSMTSGSYEQYF. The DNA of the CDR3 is TGTGCCAGCAGCTCCATGACTAGCGGGAGCTACGAGCAGTACTTC.